This TCR beta chain was found in a study of vaccination and CD4 T cells after COVID-19 (dated by TCRdb to the early 2020s). As for the study more broadly: Convalescent patients had a positive SARS-CoV-2 result on nasal swab PCR, and of these patients, about ten had mild disease and one had severe disease. Six males and four females were included in the convalescent cohort, with two Hispanic individuals, seven Caucasians, two Asians and one multiracial person represented. Each participant got two doses of either the Pfizer-BioNTech BNT162b2 vaccine (n=8) or the Moderna mRNA-1273 vaccine (n=2). Post-COVID blood samples were collected from convalescent patients a median of approximately 100 days after diagnosis, with a range of about 30 to 161 days. Post-vaccine blood samples were taken a median of around 68 days after the second vaccine dose, with a range of about 13 to 241 days. Overlapping spike peptide pools from SARS-CoV-2 and from the common cold coronaviruses HCoV-NL63, HCoV-OC43 and HCoV-229E were used as culture stimuli. Control cultures received a CEFX viral epitope pool as the positive control, an HIV-1 Nef peptide pool as the negative control, or no peptide. In under twelve COVID-19 convalescent patients and a few infection-naive healthy vaccine recipients, researchers compared the spike-specific CD4+ TCR repertoire from before mRNA vaccination with the repertoire from after.

The treatment or condition label for this specimen denotes: approximately 9-day PBMC culture with coronavirus spike peptide pools or control peptides (ViraFEST assay). The study used the ViraFEST assay, which expanded antigen-specific T cells with peptide pools and then identified expanded clonotypes by TCR sequencing. The convalescent patients' positive SARS-CoV-2 PCR tests were from March to December 2020, which was before the Alpha, Beta and Delta variants emerged in the United States. Each well held two million PBMCs cultured with 9 to 10 ug/ml peptide pools in IMDM containing roughly 4.7% human AB serum and around 10 IU/ml IL-2. Half of the culture medium was replaced with fresh IL-2-containing medium on days 3 and 7. After 10 days of culture, CD4+ T cells were isolated by negative selection using the EasySep CD4+ T cell isolation kit. Ficoll-Paque Plus gradient centrifugation was used to isolate PBMCs from whole blood, and the isolated PBMCs were then either used fresh or cryopreserved at -140C. Triplicate wells were generally used for each culture condition.

The paper as a whole reports these results and caveats: The study included relatively few convalescent patients and did not analyze early timepoints after natural infection. Of the vaccine-specific clones in convalescent patients, 304 of 307, or nearly all, reacted only to SARS-CoV-2 spike and did not cross-react with common cold coronaviruses. The median count of SARS-CoV-2-reactive clonotypes went up from 20 to 25 after infection to 38 after vaccination, although the change was not significant. In convalescent patients, a median about 84% of post-vaccine SARS-CoV-2-reactive clones were detected only after vaccination, and vaccine-specific priming was suggested by this finding.

The library was produced with PCR. At the Johns Hopkins FTIC core, DNA from the cultured CD4+ T cells underwent TCR sequencing with the Oncomine TCR Beta short-read assay. Genomic DNA was extracted from the cultured CD4+ T cells with the QIAamp micro DNA kit. Oncomine TCR Beta libraries from cultured CD4+ T cells were pooled with unique dual indexes and sequenced on an Illumina iSeq 100. The original methods were these. Non-productive sequences were removed, and CDR3s not starting with C, not ending with F or W, or shorter than 7 amino acids were discarded. The MANAFEST web application identified antigen-specific clonotypes by comparing peptide-stimulated wells against reference wells and other culture wells. An FDR below 0.05, an odds ratio above 5, and a productive frequency above 0.1% in at least two of three replicate wells were required for clones to be considered positive. A clonotype was classed as cross-reactive if the clonotype showed significant expansion both in SARS-CoV-2 spike wells and in at least one common cold coronavirus spike condition. Similarity between CDR3 sequences was evaluated in R version 3.6.1 using Levenshtein distances (stringdist) and unrooted phylogenetic trees (ape). Starting from the raw public reads, TCRdb applied fastp trimming at Q25, assembled clones with MiXCR and retained in-frame beta chains. A single entry per CDR3 protein holds the most common genes and DNA from its merged rows. The authors' filters were not applied to this entry. For this sample the table gives some 18,000 distinct CDR3 sequences, of which about 61% were detected only once. The ten largest clones capture about 9.4% of the sample.

This clonotype was counted once. It has no known antigen specificity. No per-base quality is available; no much larger clone lies one base away. Resting on one read, the evidence is weak. The germline V gene provides CDR1 SGHTA and CDR2 FQGNSA. The CDR3 covers 11 residues, taking in both the cysteine and the phenylalanine. The sequence is cut down to CDR3 DNA, 33 bases in frame from base 1. The V end loses 2 bases and the J end loses 5 bases, and a stretch of 3 bases separates them. Specimen: CD4+ T cells from blood, cultured in vitro. The TCR originated in a human donor who had recovered from COVID-19. The rearranged chain carries TRBV7-2 and TRBJ2-5; the D gene is unclear. The CDR3 protein is CASSLMETQYF. Here is the DNA: TGTGCCAGCAGCTTAATGGAGACCCAGTACTTC. The CDR3, completed at both ends by the reference TRBV7-2 and TRBJ2-5 genes, gives the full variable domain GAGVSQSPSNKVTEKGKDVELRCDPISGHTALYWYRQSLGQGLEFLIYFQGNSAPDKSGLPSDRFSAERTGGSVSTLTIQRTQQEDSAVYLCASSLMETQYFGPGTRLLVL.